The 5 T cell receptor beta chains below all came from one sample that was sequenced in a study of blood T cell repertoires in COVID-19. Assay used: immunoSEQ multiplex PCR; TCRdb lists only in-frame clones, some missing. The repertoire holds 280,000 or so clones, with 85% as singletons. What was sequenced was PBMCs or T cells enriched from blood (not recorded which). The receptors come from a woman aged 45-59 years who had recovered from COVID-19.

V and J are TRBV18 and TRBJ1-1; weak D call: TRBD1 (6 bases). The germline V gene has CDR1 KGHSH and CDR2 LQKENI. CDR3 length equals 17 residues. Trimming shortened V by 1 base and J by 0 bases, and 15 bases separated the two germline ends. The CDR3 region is CASSPRVVNRVNTEAFF. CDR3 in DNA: TGTGCCAGCTCACCACGAGTAGTTAACAGGGTGAACACTGAAGCTTTCTTT.

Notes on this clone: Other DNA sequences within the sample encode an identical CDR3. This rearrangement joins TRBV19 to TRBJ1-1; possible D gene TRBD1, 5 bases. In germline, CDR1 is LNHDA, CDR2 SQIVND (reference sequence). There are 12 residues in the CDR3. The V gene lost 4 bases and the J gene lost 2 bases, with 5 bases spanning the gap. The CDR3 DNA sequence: TGTGCCAGTAGTAGGGGCAACACTGAAGCTTTCTTT. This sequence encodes CASSRGNTEAFF. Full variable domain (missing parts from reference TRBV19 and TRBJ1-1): DGGITQSPKYLFRKEGQNVTLSCEQNLNHDAMYWYRQDPGQGLRLIYYSQIVNDFQKGDIAEGYSVSREKKESFPLTVTSAQKNPTAFYLCASSRGNTEAFFGQGTRLTVV.

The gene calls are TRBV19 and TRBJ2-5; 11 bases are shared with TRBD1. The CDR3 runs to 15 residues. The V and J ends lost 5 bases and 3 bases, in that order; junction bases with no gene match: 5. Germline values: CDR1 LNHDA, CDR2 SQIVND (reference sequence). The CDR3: CASSWTGGFKETQYF. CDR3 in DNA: TGTGCCAGTAGTTGGACAGGGGGCTTCAAAGAGACCCAGTACTTC.

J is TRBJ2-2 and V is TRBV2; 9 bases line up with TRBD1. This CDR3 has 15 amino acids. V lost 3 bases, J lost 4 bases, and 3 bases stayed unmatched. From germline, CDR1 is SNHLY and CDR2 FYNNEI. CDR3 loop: CASSDRQGVTGELFF. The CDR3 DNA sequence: TGTGCCAGCAGTGATAGACAGGGGGTCACCGGGGAGCTGTTTTTT.

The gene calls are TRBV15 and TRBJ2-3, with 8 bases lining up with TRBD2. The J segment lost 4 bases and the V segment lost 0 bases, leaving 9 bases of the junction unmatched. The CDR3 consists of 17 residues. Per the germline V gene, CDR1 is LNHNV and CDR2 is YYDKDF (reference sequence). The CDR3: CATSRDRASGYADTQYF. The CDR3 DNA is TGTGCCACCAGCAGAGATCGGGCTAGCGGGTACGCAGATACGCAGTATTTT.